This T cell receptor (beta chain) originates from a study of technical replicates of blood from a few donors. The V gene's germline CDR1 is MGHRA and CDR2 YSYEKL. The V and J ends lost 3 bases and 1 base respectively, with 14 bases between them. CDR3 length equals 16 residues. The data were produced by immunoSEQ multiplex PCR, yet TCRdb's version contains in-frame clones alone and is incomplete. The data hold about 73,000 clones, with 90% observed a single time. This TCR was recovered from a human donor in good health. Some clones in this sample may be carry-over from other donors' samples. The chain combines TRBV4-1 with TRBJ2-3; D call uncertain. The sequencing input was PBMCs. CDR3 in amino acids: CASSQGRSWGTDTQYF. CDR3 DNA sequence: TGCGCCAGCAGCCAGGGCCGCAGTTGGGGCACAGATACGCAGTATTTT.